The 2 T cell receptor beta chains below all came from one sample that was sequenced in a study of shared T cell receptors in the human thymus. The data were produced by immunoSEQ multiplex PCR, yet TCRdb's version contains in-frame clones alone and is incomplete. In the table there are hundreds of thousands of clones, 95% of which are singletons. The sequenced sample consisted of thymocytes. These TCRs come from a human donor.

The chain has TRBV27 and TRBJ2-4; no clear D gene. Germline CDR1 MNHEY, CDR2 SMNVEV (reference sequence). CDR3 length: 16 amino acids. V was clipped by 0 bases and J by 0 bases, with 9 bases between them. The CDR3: CASSLSVGLAKNIQYF. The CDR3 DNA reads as TGTGCCAGCAGTTTATCGGTGGGTCTAGCCAAAAACATTCAGTACTTC.

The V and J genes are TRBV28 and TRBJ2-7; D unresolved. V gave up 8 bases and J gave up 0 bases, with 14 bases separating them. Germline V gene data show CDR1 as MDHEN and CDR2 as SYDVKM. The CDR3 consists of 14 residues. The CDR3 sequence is CASLDGQLSYEQYF. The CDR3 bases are TGTGCCAGCTTAGATGGCCAGCTCTCCTACGAGCAGTACTTC.